These 25 T cell receptor beta chains came from one sample sequenced in a study of blood T cell repertoires in COVID-19. Assay used: immunoSEQ multiplex PCR; TCRdb lists only in-frame clones, some missing. This table holds about 36,000 clones, 60% to 85% found once. Material for sequencing was peripheral blood. The source is a man aged 55-75 years with active COVID-19.

This sequence joins TRBV6-2 or TRBV6-3 and TRBJ1-2, with D tentatively TRBD1 (5 bases). Germline V CDR1 and CDR2: MNHEY, SVGEGT. The CDR3 is made up of 15 amino acids. Trimming left V 2 bases short and J 3 bases short, with 13 bases between. The CDR3 reads CASSYGAGDDYGYTF. CDR3 sequence (DNA): TGTGCCAGCAGTTACGGGGCAGGTGATGACTATGGCTACACCTTC.

This chain links TRBV9 with TRBJ2-5, with 14 bases lining up with TRBD2. V lost 4 bases and J lost 3; bases outside the gene matches: 11. Germline CDR1 reads SGDLS; CDR2 reads YYNGEE. The CDR3 consists of 18 residues. The CDR3 nucleotides read TGTGCCAGCAGCCGAGGACTAGCGGGGGGCCTAACTAAAGAGACCCAGTACTTC. This codes for CASSRGLAGGLTKETQYF.

The table lists this clone with a few counts. The rearrangement uses TRBV7-2 and TRBJ2-5; 8 bases map to TRBD1. This CDR3 region has 15 residues. Trimming cost V 3 bases and J 4 bases; bases outside gene matches: 7. Germline loops: CDR1 SGHTA, CDR2 FQGNSA. In nucleotides, the CDR3 is TGTGCCAGCAGCTTTGGACAGGGCGAGGGAGAGACCCAGTACTTC. It is translated as CASSFGQGEGETQYF.

This chain joins TRBV5-1 and TRBJ2-5; maybe TRBD1 (6 bases). Germline V gene sequence: CDR1 SGHRS, CDR2 YFSETQ. V lost 3 bases to trimming and J lost 5 bases, with 17 bases between them. The CDR3 covers 15 residues. CDR3 bases: TGCGCCAGCAGCTCCCAGACGGACAGTATGGAGACCCAGTACTTC. Translating gives CASSSQTDSMETQYF.

This clone has more than one count but fewer than ten. The chain has TRBV23-1 and TRBJ2-7, with D tentatively TRBD2 (5 bases). TRBV23-1 belongs to the ORF category, with a function that is uncertain. The CDR3 extends over 16 amino acids. V lost 0 bases and J 0 bases, leaving 12 bases between the germline ends. The DNA of the CDR3 is TGCGCCAGCAGTCAATCTTCCGCGGGCCCCTCCTACGAGCAGTACTTC. Residues: CASSQSSAGPSYEQYF.

V gene TRBV5-1 combines with J gene TRBJ2-1; 8 nucleotides line up with TRBD2. The germline CDR1 and CDR2 sequences are SGHRS and YFSETQ. V gave up 2 bases and J gave up 2 bases; unmatched junction bases: 6. This CDR3 has 16 amino acids. The CDR3 coding sequence is TGCGCCAGCAGCTTAGTAGCGGGATCGACCTACAATGAGCAGTTCTTC. Translation: CASSLVAGSTYNEQFF.

The CDR3: CASSEAGQGANYEQYF. Written as DNA, the CDR3 is TGCGCCAGCAGTGAGGCTGGACAGGGGGCCAACTACGAGCAGTACTTC. The rearrangement joins TRBV10-2 to TRBJ2-7, with 11 bases identical to TRBD1. Per germline, CDR1 WSHSY and CDR2 SAAADI. V shed 2 bases and J 3 bases; nucleotides not matched to a gene: 6. The CDR3 has 16 residues.

This CDR3 reads CASSPGLADITDTQYF. CDR3 nucleotides: TGTGCCAGCAGCCCAGGACTAGCGGACATCACAGATACGCAGTATTTT. J is TRBJ2-3 and V is TRBV5-4; TRBD2 agrees at 10 bases. This CDR3 spans 16 amino acids. V lost 4 bases, J lost 2 bases, and 7 bases stayed unmatched. Per germline, CDR1 SGHNT and CDR2 YYREEE (reference sequence).

This clone was detected only a few times. The gene calls are TRBV25-1 and TRBJ1-1; TRBD1 might be the D (6 bases). Between the trimmed V and J ends, which lost 0 bases and 5 bases, there was a span of 19 bases. The CDR3 contains 17 residues. Germline values: CDR1 MGHDK, CDR2 SYGVNS. This CDR3 is CASSEYDGRGVTTEAFF. The CDR3 DNA is TGTGCCAGCAGTGAATATGACGGCAGGGGAGTGACGACTGAAGCTTTCTTT.

This clone was observed a single time. The gene calls are TRBV18 and TRBJ1-5; D remains unclear. CDR1 is KGHSH, CDR2 LQKENI, per germline. The CDR3 totals 13 residues. V lost 3 bases and J 7 bases, leaving 10 bases between the germline ends. The CDR3 loop is CASSPSHSQPQHF. The CDR3 DNA follows: TGTGCCAGCTCACCGTCCCACAGCCAGCCCCAGCATTTT.

V gene TRBV4-3 combines with J gene TRBJ2-5; D possibly corresponds to TRBD2 (6 bases). This CDR3 has 16 residues. Trimming took 3 bases from V and 2 from J, leaving 16 bases between them. Per the germline V gene, CDR1 is LGHNA and CDR2 is YSLEER. CDR3 sequence reads: CASSHELRRGQETQYF. CDR3 nucleotide sequence: TGCGCCAGCAGCCACGAGTTGAGGCGGGGACAAGAGACCCAGTACTTC.

The table lists this clone with a count of one. The chain recombines TRBV28 with TRBJ1-2; 7 bases agree with TRBD1. Germline loops: CDR1 MDHEN, CDR2 SYDVKM. The CDR3 is 18 residues long. With V trimmed by 3 bases and J by 3 bases, 16 bases remained unmatched. Here the CDR3 DNA reads TGTGCCAGCAGTTTCTCTGGATGGGGACAGAGATGGGACTATGGCTACACCTTC. This gives the protein CASSFSGWGQRWDYGYTF.

The chain recombines TRBV6-5 with TRBJ1-4; tentative D call: TRBD1 (5 bases). The CDR3 covers 12 residues. V gave up 9 bases and J gave up 12 bases, with 17 bases separating them. Germline assignment: CDR1 MNHEY and CDR2 SVGAGI. In DNA form, the CDR3 reads TGTGCCAGTAGTCTACGGGGGAAGGAACTGTTTTTT. Its protein is CASSLRGKELFF.

This chain connects TRBV5-1 to TRBJ2-1, with D unresolved. The CDR3 spans 13 residues. With 0 bases removed from V and 9 bases from J, the gap between germline ends came to 10 bases. Germline CDR1 SGHRS, CDR2 YFSETQ. CDR3 sequence reads: CASSLVSFGEQFF. CDR3 bases: TGCGCCAGCAGCTTGGTCAGTTTTGGTGAGCAGTTCTTC.

DNA for the CDR3: TGTGCCAGCAGCTTGCAGGGTAGCGGGGGGGGCGAGCAGTACTTC. Translated, it gives CASSLQGSGGGEQYF. This chain uses TRBV7-2 with TRBJ2-7, with 11 bases identical to TRBD2. The CDR3 consists of 15 residues. The junction had 7 bases not matched to a gene; V was cut back by 3 bases and J by 6 bases. CDR1 is SGHTA, CDR2 FQGNSA, per germline.

V is TRBV4-1 and J is TRBJ1-1; 10 nucleotides agree with TRBD1. CDR1 is MGHRA and CDR2 is YSYEKL in the germline V gene. J gave up 1 base and V 1 base, and 9 bases lay outside the gene matches. The length of the CDR3 is 18 residues. The CDR3 bases are TGCGCCAGCAGCCAAGGCAGAGACAGGGGGCGGAGGAACACTGAAGCTTTCTTT. Amino acids: CASSQGRDRGRRNTEAFF.

This clone has just one count. The gene calls are TRBV29-1 and TRBJ2-7; 10 nucleotides line up with TRBD1. The CDR3 sequence is 14 residues long. Germline trimming cut 6 bases from V and 2 bases from J; bases unmatched to any gene: 7. Germline V gene data show CDR1 as SQVTM and CDR2 as ANQGSEA. The CDR3 region is CSVRTGGLTYEQYF. In DNA form, the CDR3 reads TGCAGCGTGAGGACAGGGGGACTAACCTACGAGCAGTACTTC.

The chain has TRBV29-1 and TRBJ2-7; 11 bases line up with TRBD2. Germline V lookup: CDR1 SQVTM, CDR2 ANQGSEA. V shed 7 bases and J 5 bases; nucleotides not matched to a gene: 7. The CDR3 is made up of 13 amino acids. In DNA form, the CDR3 reads TGCAGCGCCGCCCCACTAGCGGGGGACGAGCAGTACTTC. This gives the protein CSAAPLAGDEQYF.

This clone appeared a single time. This rearrangement joins TRBV10-3 to TRBJ2-7; D may be TRBD2 (6 bases). The germline V and J ends were trimmed by 11 bases and 7 bases, with 21 bases remaining between them. Germline CDR1 and CDR2: ENHRY and SYGVKD. This CDR3 is built from 13 residues. The CDR3: CAASAGLLWEQYF. The CDR3 bases are TGTGCCGCGTCCGCGGGACTCCTTTGGGAGCAGTACTTC.

The V call is TRBV27, the J call TRBJ1-2; D may be TRBD1 (6 bases). Trimming left V 8 bases short and J 4 bases short, with 11 bases between. Germline loops: CDR1 MNHEY, CDR2 SMNVEV (reference sequence). CDR3 length: 12 residues. The CDR3 loop reads CASSDRSYGYTF. The CDR3 DNA follows: TGTGCCAGCTCGGACAGATCCTATGGCTACACCTTC.

This chain's CDR3 is CASRRQVHEQYF. The CDR3 nucleotides are TGTGCCAGCAGGAGACAGGTCCACGAGCAGTACTTC. V usage is TRBV12-3 or TRBV12-4 and J usage is TRBJ2-7; D perhaps matches TRBD1 (6 bases). The length of the CDR3 is 12 residues. V shed 6 bases and J shed 5 bases, with 11 bases lying between them.

The chain uses TRBV6-5 and TRBJ1-2; perhaps TRBD1 as D (5 bases). Trimming pared 6 bases from V and 4 bases from J, leaving 18 bases between. This CDR3 is built from 15 residues. CDR1 is MNHEY, CDR2 SVGAGI, per germline. The CDR3 bases are TGTGCCAGCAGCCCACGCGGGGACGGCCTCTATGGCTACACCTTC. Protein sequence: CASSPRGDGLYGYTF.

This chain uses TRBV10-1 with TRBJ2-1; 7 nucleotides align to TRBD1. Germline-derived CDR1 and CDR2 are WNHNN and SYGVQD (reference sequence). J lost 12 bases, V lost 6 bases, and 8 bases had no gene match. CDR3 size: 12 residues. The CDR3 loop reads CASSLGQVGQFF. In nucleotides, the CDR3 is TGCGCCAGCAGCCTCGGACAGGTCGGGCAGTTCTTC.

In this sample, this clone turned up once. The J gene is TRBJ1-6, the V gene TRBV19; 7 nucleotides match TRBD1. The CDR3 has 16 residues. V gave up 5 bases and J gave up 5 bases; unmatched junction bases: 9. Germline values: CDR1 LNHDA, CDR2 SQIVND (reference sequence). The CDR3 region has the DNA TGTGCCAGTAGTCCATGGACAGGATCTGATAATTCACCCCTCCACTTT. Encoded protein: CASSPWTGSDNSPLHF.

The CDR3 DNA reads TGTGCCAGCAGCGAAATGACAGGGGGCAGCGAGCAGTACTTC. Amino acid sequence: CASSEMTGGSEQYF. The rearrangement links TRBV7-9 to TRBJ2-7; 10 positions agree with TRBD1. With V trimmed by 5 bases and J by 6 bases, 7 bases remained unmatched. The CDR3 length is 14 residues. CDR1 is SEHNR and CDR2 is FQNEAQ in the germline V gene (reference sequence).